The 14 T cell receptor beta chains below all came from one sample that was sequenced in a study of blood T cell repertoires in COVID-19. This table comes from immunoSEQ multiplex PCR, and its TCRdb copy is limited to in-frame clones, with some not included. This sample has more than 120,000 clones, with over 80% found just once. Sample: peripheral blood. These receptors all stem from a woman in her forties or fifties with acute or convalescent COVID-19.

The chain is built from TRBV5-6 and TRBJ2-7; 11 bases fit TRBD1. The germline gives CDR1 SGHDT, CDR2 YYEEEE. The CDR3 totals 16 residues. The junction had 7 bases not matched to a gene; V was cut back by 4 bases and J by 1 base. In DNA, the CDR3 is TGTGCCAGCAGCCCCTCCCGGGACAGGGGGTCCTACGAGCAGTACTTC. Protein sequence: CASSPSRDRGSYEQYF. The variable domain in full, with the rest retrieved from reference TRBV5-6 and TRBJ2-7, is DAGVTQSPTHLIKTRGQQVTLRCSPKSGHDTVSWYQQALGQGPQFIFQYYEEEERQRGNFPDRFSGHQFPNYSSELNVNALLLGDSALYLCASSPSRDRGSYEQYFGPGTRLTVT.

This clone has a handful of counts. The chain links TRBV19 to TRBJ1-3; D is undetermined. The CDR3 totals 17 residues. With 3 bases removed from V and 0 bases from J, the gap between germline ends came to 15 bases. Germline V gives CDR1 LNHDA, CDR2 SQIVND (reference sequence). The CDR3 region is CASSISADYPSGNTIYF. The CDR3 DNA follows: TGTGCCAGTAGTATTTCCGCGGATTACCCCTCTGGAAACACCATATATTTT.

The CDR3 loop is CASSLVRRPHEQFF. The CDR3 coding sequence is TGCGCCAGCAGCTTGGTGCGGCGTCCTCATGAGCAGTTCTTC. The chain uses TRBV5-1 and TRBJ2-1; D is ambiguous. V was clipped by 0 bases and J by 8 bases, with 12 bases between them. Germline V gives CDR1 SGHRS, CDR2 YFSETQ. The CDR3 runs to 14 residues.

This clone appeared a single time. This chain joins TRBV11-2 and TRBJ2-5; the match to TRBD1 covers 10 bases. Germline trimming cut 5 bases from V and 0 bases from J; bases unmatched to any gene: 3. Germline assignment: CDR1 SGHAT and CDR2 FQNNGV. The CDR3 runs to 15 residues. The CDR3 DNA reads TGTGCCAGCAGCCTGGACAGGGGGTACCAAGAGACCCAGTACTTC. It specifies CASSLDRGYQETQYF.

The chain is built from TRBV5-1 and TRBJ2-2; 8 bases match TRBD2. The V segment lost 4 bases and the J segment 4 bases; nucleotides outside the gene matches: 6. In germline, CDR1 is SGHRS, CDR2 YFSETQ. The CDR3 runs 15 residues. For the CDR3, the DNA is TGCGCCAGCAGCCTACCGGGAGGGGTCACCGGGGAGCTGTTTTTT. As protein: CASSLPGGVTGELFF.

The gene calls are TRBV7-9 and TRBJ1-1, with TRBD1 as a possible D gene (5 bases). Germline CDR1 is SEHNR and CDR2 is FQNEAQ (reference sequence). V shed 5 bases and J shed 3 bases, with 16 bases lying between them. The CDR3 spans 15 residues. CDR3 protein: CASSPSTATDTEAFF. CDR3 in DNA: TGTGCCAGCAGCCCATCGACAGCGACGGACACTGAAGCTTTCTTT. The entire variable domain, with the rest obtained from reference TRBV7-9 and TRBJ1-1, is as follows: DTGVSQNPRHKITKRGQNVTFRCDPISEHNRLYWYRQTLGQGPEFLTYFQNEAQLEKSRLLSDRFSAERPKGSFSTLEIQRTEQGDSAMYLCASSPSTATDTEAFFGQGTRLTVV.

V gene TRBV30 combines with J gene TRBJ2-7, with a tentative D call TRBD1 (5 bases). This CDR3 is 13 amino acids long. Germline V gene data show CDR1 as GTSNPN and CDR2 as SVGIG (reference sequence). V lost 0 bases to trimming and J lost 5 bases, with 11 bases between them. The chain's CDR3 is CAWSVADTHEQYF. CDR3 DNA: TGTGCCTGGAGTGTCGCGGACACCCACGAGCAGTACTTC.

The J gene is TRBJ1-2, the V gene TRBV9; D ambiguous. Trimming removed 0 bases from V and 8 bases from J, with 11 bases in between. This CDR3 comprises 13 residues. Germline loops: CDR1 SGDLS, CDR2 YYNGEE. CDR3 sequence (DNA): TGTGCCAGCAGCGTAGCCGGGGTCTACGGCTACACCTTC. This sequence encodes CASSVAGVYGYTF.

This chain links TRBV6-5 with TRBJ2-7; D remains unclear. V shed 2 bases and J shed 0 bases, with 11 bases lying between them. Per germline, CDR1 MNHEY and CDR2 SVGAGI. This CDR3 region has 15 residues. For the CDR3, the DNA is TGTGCCAGCAGTTACCGCGGCTCGAGCTCCTACGAGCAGTACTTC. As protein: CASSYRGSSSYEQYF.

This chain joins TRBV12-5 and TRBJ2-3; D not resolved. The CDR3 is 15 amino acids. The germline V gene encodes CDR1 LGHNT and CDR2 FRNRAP. Trimming left V 0 bases short and J 2 bases short, with 9 bases between. This CDR3 reads CASGLVLRNTDTQYF. In nucleotides, the CDR3 is TGTGCTAGTGGTTTGGTACTAAGGAACACAGATACGCAGTATTTT.

The genes are TRBV18 and TRBJ2-7; possibly TRBD1 for D (5 bases). With 1 base removed from V and 5 bases from J, the gap between germline ends came to 15 bases. The CDR3 runs to 15 residues. CDR1 KGHSH and CDR2 LQKENI come from the germline V gene. For the CDR3, the DNA is TGTGCCAGCTCACCACGAGACAGCCGGCGTGACGAGCAGTACTTC. It codes for CASSPRDSRRDEQYF.

The V gene is TRBV7-9, the J gene TRBJ2-3; no clear D gene. Germline lookup yields CDR1 SEHNR and CDR2 FQNEAQ (reference sequence). V gave up 6 bases and J gave up 0 bases, with 13 bases separating them. The CDR3 sequence is 15 residues long. The CDR3 reads CASRADMASTDTQYF. CDR3 DNA: TGTGCCAGCAGGGCGGATATGGCTAGCACAGATACGCAGTATTTT.

The chain links TRBV6-5 to TRBJ1-1; possible D gene TRBD1, 6 bases. The CDR3 has 13 amino acids. Trimming pared 6 bases from V and 1 base from J, leaving 9 bases between. CDR1 and CDR2 from the germline V gene are MNHEY and SVGAGI. The CDR3 loop is CASRRDTNTEAFF. The CDR3 DNA reads TGTGCCAGCAGACGGGACACGAACACTGAAGCTTTCTTT.

V is TRBV27 and J is TRBJ1-2; 11 bases match TRBD1. Germline lookup yields CDR1 MNHEY and CDR2 SMNVEV (reference sequence). The CDR3 loop spans 16 amino acids. V gave up 3 bases and J gave up 2 bases; unmatched junction bases: 5. CDR3 residues: CASSFARTGGNYGYTF. CDR3 bases: TGTGCCAGCAGTTTCGCTCGGACAGGGGGCAACTATGGCTACACCTTC.